The 15 T cell receptor gamma chains below come from one sample, sequenced in a study of Vδ1+ human thymocytes listed by TCRdb under 2018. Results and caveats for the whole study, not just this receptor: In contrast to oligoclonal peripheral blood repertoires, thymic TRG and TRD repertoires appeared to be highly polyclonal with Gaussian CDR3 length distributions.

For these TCRs, the target antigens are not known. Sequencing was performed on an Illumina MiSeq. RNA extraction was carried out with the RNeasy mini kit, and reverse transcription was then done using Superscript III. CDR3 amplicons were generated by multiplex PCR with pooled V-gene forward primers and a constant-region reverse primer carrying Illumina adaptor overhangs. Clonotypes were called again by TCRdb from the public reads via CATT, and duplicate nucleotide sequences were then merged into one entry. For this sample the table gives about 36,000 gamma-chain clones, of which 20% were detected only once. The ten biggest clones cover about 2% of the sample. Sequenced sample: Vdelta1+ gamma-delta thymocytes from the thymus. Taken with the paper, the label for cell subset or site translates to: FACS-sorted CD3+ TCRalphabeta- TCRVdelta1+ TCRVdelta2- thymocytes. These receptors were obtained from a girl under two years old who had congenital heart surgery.

About this clone: Different DNA sequences within this sample yield the same CDR3. The chain couples TRGV9 to TRGJP. The germline gives CDR1 GITISATS, CDR2 ISYDGTV (reference sequence). V gave up 2 bases and J gave up 4 bases; unmatched junction bases: 5. This CDR3 has 17 amino acids. CDR3 sequence (DNA): TGTGCCTTGTGGGAGGCTAGACAAGAGTTGGGCAAAAAAATCAAGGTATTT. The encoded protein is CALWEARQELGKKIKVF.

V usage is TRGV4 and J usage is TRGJ1 or TRGJ2. V was pared by 6 bases and J by 2 bases, with 10 bases of the junction left unmatched. Germline values: CDR1 EGSTGY, CDR2 YDSYTSSV. There are 14 residues in the CDR3. The CDR3 nucleotides are TGTGCCACCTGGATCTCGATTTATTATTATAAGAAACTCTTT. It yields the protein CATWISIYYYKKLF.

This clone qualifies as medium-sized. Within the sample, other DNA sequences also encode this same CDR3. This chain links TRGV9 with TRGJ1 or TRGJ2. V shed 0 bases and J 6 bases; nucleotides not matched to a gene: 5. The V gene's germline CDR1 is GITISATS and CDR2 ISYDGTV (reference sequence). This CDR3 region has 13 residues. CDR3 nucleotide sequence: TGTGCCTTGTGGGAGGTGCGGGGTTATAAGAAACTCTTT. This codes for CALWEVRGYKKLF.

This chain links TRGV4 with TRGJ1 or TRGJ2. V shed 1 base, J shed 4 bases, and the junction held 10 bases outside the gene matches. Germline V CDR1 and CDR2: EGSTGY, YDSYTSSV. The CDR3 is 15 amino acids. The CDR3 sequence: CATWDGYRMYYKKLF. Written as DNA, the CDR3 is TGTGCCACCTGGGATGGTTATCGAATGTATTATAAGAAACTCTTT.

This clone was seen a handful of times. V is TRGV3 and J is TRGJ1 or TRGJ2. The CDR3 runs to 12 residues. J lost 14 bases, V lost 0 bases, and 10 bases had no gene match. Per germline, CDR1 VTNTFY and CDR2 YDVSTARD (reference sequence). CDR3 sequence (DNA): TGTGCCACCTGGGACAGGCTTGCGGTCCAACTCTTT. This codes for CATWDRLAVQLF.

This chain uses TRGV9 with TRGJP1. This CDR3 spans 17 amino acids. Unmatched junction bases numbered 10, after V lost 1 base and J lost 2 bases. Germline loops: CDR1 GITISATS, CDR2 ISYDGTV (reference sequence). DNA of the CDR3: TGTGCCTTGTGGGAGGTCCGCGGGGACACCACTGGTTGGTTCAAGATATTT. It codes for CALWEVRGDTTGWFKIF.

This chain joins TRGV4 and TRGJ1 or TRGJ2. Germline CDR1 EGSTGY, CDR2 YDSYTSSV. CDR3 size: 9 residues. J was trimmed by 10 bases and V by 5 bases; bases with no gene match: 2. The CDR3 nucleotides are TGTGCCACCTGGGTGAAGAAACTCTTT. Amino acids: CATWVKKLF.

A remark on this clone: Within the sample, other DNA sequences also encode this same CDR3. The chain uses TRGV3 and TRGJ1 or TRGJ2. The junction had 5 bases not matched to a gene; V was cut back by 3 bases and J by 3 bases. This CDR3 has 13 amino acids. From germline, CDR1 is VTNTFY and CDR2 YDVSTARD (reference sequence). CDR3 sequence (DNA): TGTGCCACCTGGGACCGGTCTTATTATAAGAAACTCTTT. Translation gives CATWDRSYYKKLF.

J is TRGJP2 and V is TRGV8. Germline CDR1 and CDR2: VENAVY and YDSYNSRV. V lost 7 bases and J lost 2; bases outside the gene matches: 7. The CDR3 totals 14 residues. The CDR3 DNA follows: TGTGCCACCTGTGCCCCGAGTAGTGATTGGATCAAGACGTTT. It is translated as CATCAPSSDWIKTF.

This chain uses TRGV3 with TRGJP1. With 3 bases clipped from V and 0 bases from J, the junction kept 7 bases outside the gene matches. CDR3 length: 16 amino acids. CDR1 is VTNTFY and CDR2 is YDVSTARD in the germline V gene (reference sequence). In DNA form, the CDR3 reads TGTGCCACCTGGGACGGGCCAAATACCACTGGTTGGTTCAAGATATTT. Its translation is CATWDGPNTTGWFKIF.

A word on this clone: Different DNA sequences within this sample yield the same CDR3. The gene calls are TRGV4 and TRGJ1 or TRGJ2. V was clipped by 0 bases and J by 7 bases; unmatched bases: 9. CDR1 is EGSTGY and CDR2 is YDSYTSSV in the germline V gene. The CDR3 loop spans 14 amino acids. CDR3: CATWDGPGYYKKLF. In DNA form, the CDR3 reads TGTGCCACCTGGGATGGGCCAGGTTACTATAAGAAACTCTTT.

This clone counts as medium-sized. Just one base apart from a much larger clone, this may be a read error. Other DNA sequences in the sample encode the same CDR3. This chain joins TRGV2 and TRGJ1 or TRGJ2. The J segment lost 1 base and the V segment lost 1 base, leaving 1 base of the junction unmatched. There are 13 residues in the CDR3. Per the germline V gene, CDR1 is EGSNGY and CDR2 is YDSYNSKV. As DNA, the CDR3 is TGTGCCACCTGGGACGGCAATTATTATAAGAAACTCTTT. This codes for CATWDGNYYKKLF.

This sequence joins TRGV4 and TRGJ1 or TRGJ2. The CDR3 runs 11 residues. CDR1 EGSTGY and CDR2 YDSYTSSV come from the germline V gene. V trimming: 0 bases; J trimming: 12 bases; junction bases outside the gene matches: 5. The CDR3 sequence: CATWDGRWKLF. CDR3 nucleotides: TGTGCCACCTGGGATGGGCGGTGGAAACTCTTT.

This clone was recorded a few times. Distinct nucleotide sequences in the sample also encode this CDR3. V and J are TRGV4 and TRGJ1 or TRGJ2. Germline lookup yields CDR1 EGSTGY and CDR2 YDSYTSSV. Trimming took 2 bases from V and 0 from J; bases not matched to a gene: 4. The CDR3 loop spans 14 amino acids. The CDR3 spells CATWDDTNYYKKLF. The CDR3 nucleotides are TGTGCCACCTGGGATGACACGAATTATTATAAGAAACTCTTT.

This clone appeared a few times. The V call is TRGV9, the J call TRGJ1 or TRGJ2. The CDR3 has 11 amino acids. Germline assignment: CDR1 GITISATS and CDR2 ISYDGTV (reference sequence). The V gene end was trimmed by 9 bases and the J gene end by 1 base; junction bases not matched to a gene: 3. The CDR3 is CALQNYYKKLF. The DNA for the CDR3 is TGTGCCTTGCAAAATTATTATAAGAAACTCTTT.